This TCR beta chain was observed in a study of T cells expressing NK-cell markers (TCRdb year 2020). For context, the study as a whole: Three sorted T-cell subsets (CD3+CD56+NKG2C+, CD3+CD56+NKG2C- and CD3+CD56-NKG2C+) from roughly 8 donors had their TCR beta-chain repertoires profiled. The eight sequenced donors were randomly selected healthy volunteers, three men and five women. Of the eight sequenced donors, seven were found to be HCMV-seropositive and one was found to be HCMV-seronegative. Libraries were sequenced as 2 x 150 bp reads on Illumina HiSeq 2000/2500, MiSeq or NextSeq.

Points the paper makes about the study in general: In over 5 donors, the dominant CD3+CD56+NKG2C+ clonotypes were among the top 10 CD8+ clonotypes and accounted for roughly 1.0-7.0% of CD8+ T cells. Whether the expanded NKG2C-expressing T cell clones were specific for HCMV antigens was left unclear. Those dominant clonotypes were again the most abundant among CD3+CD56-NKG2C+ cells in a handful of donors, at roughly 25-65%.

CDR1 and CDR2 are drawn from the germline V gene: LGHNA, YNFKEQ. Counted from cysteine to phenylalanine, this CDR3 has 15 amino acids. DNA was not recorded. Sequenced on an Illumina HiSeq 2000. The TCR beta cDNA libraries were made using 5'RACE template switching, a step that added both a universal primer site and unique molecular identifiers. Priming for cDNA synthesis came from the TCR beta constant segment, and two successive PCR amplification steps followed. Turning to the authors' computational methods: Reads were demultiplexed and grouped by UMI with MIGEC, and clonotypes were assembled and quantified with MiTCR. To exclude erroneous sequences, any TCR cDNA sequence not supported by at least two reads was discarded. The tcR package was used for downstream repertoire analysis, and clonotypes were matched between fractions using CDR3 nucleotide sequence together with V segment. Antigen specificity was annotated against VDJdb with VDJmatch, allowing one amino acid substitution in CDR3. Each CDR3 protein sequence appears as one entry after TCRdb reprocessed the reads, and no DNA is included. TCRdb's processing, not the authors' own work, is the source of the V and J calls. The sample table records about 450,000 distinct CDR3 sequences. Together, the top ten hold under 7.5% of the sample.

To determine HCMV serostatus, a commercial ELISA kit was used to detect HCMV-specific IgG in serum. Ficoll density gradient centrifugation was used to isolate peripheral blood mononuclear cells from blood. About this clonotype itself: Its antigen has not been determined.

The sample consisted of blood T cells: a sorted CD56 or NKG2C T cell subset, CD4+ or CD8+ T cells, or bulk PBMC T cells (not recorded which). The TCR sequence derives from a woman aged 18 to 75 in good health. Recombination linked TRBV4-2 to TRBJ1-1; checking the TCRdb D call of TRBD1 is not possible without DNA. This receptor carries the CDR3 CASSQEIGVNTEAFF.